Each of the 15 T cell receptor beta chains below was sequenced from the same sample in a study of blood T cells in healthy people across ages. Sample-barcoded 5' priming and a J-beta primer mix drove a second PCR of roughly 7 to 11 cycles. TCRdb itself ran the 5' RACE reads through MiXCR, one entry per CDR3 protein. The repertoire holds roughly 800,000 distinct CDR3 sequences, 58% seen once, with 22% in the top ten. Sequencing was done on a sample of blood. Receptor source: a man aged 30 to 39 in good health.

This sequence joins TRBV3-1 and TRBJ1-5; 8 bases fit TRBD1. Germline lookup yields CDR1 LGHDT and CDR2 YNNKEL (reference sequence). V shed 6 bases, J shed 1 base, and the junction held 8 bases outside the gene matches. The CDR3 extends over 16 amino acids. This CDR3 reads CASSLGTGRSNQPQHF. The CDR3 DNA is TGTGCCAGCAGTCTGGGGACAGGTAGGAGCAATCAGCCCCAGCATTTT.

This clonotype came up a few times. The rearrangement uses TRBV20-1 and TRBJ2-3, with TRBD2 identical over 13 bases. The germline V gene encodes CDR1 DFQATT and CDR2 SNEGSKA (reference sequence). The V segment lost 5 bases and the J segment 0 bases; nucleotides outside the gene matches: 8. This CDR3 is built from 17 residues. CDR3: CSAPGTSGITSTDTQYF. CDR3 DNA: TGCAGTGCTCCCGGGACTAGCGGGATCACTAGCACAGATACGCAGTATTTT.

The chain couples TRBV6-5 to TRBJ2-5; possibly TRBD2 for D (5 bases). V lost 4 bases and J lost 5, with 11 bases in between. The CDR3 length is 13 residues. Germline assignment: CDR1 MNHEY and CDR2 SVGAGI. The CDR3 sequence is CASSSPSRETQYF. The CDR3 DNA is TGTGCCAGCAGTTCCCCTAGCCGGGAGACCCAGTACTTC.

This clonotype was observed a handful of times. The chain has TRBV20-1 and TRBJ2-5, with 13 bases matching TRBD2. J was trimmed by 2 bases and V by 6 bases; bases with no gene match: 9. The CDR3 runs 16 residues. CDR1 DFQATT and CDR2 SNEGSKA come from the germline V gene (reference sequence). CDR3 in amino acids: CSAISGLAGQQETQYF. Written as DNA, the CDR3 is TGCAGTGCGATTTCGGGACTAGCGGGACAGCAAGAGACCCAGTACTTC.

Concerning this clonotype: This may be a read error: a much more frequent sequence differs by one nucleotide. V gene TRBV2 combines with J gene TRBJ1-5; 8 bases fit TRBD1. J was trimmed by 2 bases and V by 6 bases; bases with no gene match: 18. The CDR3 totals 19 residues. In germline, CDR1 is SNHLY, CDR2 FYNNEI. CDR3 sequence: CASRRLKRTGNNGNQPQHF. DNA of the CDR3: TGTGCCAGCAGGAGGTTGAAAAGGACAGGGAATAACGGCAATCAGCCCCAGCATTTT.

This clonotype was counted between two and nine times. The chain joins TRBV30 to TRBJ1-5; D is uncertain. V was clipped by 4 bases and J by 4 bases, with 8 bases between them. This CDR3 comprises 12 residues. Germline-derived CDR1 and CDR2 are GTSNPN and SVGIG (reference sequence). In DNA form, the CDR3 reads TGTGCCTGGACAAGAGGAAATCAGCCCCAGCATTTT. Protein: CAWTRGNQPQHF.

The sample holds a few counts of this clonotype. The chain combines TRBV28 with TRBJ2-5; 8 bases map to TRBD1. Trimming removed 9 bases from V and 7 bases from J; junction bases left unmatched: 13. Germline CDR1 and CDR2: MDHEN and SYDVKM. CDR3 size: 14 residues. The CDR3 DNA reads TGTGCCAGTCGGACAGGGTCGGCTCCAGTGACCCAGTACTTC. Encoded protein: CASRTGSAPVTQYF.

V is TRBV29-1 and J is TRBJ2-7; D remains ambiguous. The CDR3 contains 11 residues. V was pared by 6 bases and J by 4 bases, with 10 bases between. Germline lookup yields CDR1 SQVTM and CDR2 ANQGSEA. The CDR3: CSVWTLYEQYF. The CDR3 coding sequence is TGCAGCGTCTGGACGTTATACGAGCAGTACTTC.

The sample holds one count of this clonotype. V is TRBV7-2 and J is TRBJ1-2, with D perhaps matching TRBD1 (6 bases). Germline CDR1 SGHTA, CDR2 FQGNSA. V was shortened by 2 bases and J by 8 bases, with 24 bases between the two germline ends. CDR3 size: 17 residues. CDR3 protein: CASSLYGTSRGTGGYTF. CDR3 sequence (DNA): TGTGCCAGCAGCTTATACGGGACATCCCGGGGTACAGGAGGCTACACCTTC.

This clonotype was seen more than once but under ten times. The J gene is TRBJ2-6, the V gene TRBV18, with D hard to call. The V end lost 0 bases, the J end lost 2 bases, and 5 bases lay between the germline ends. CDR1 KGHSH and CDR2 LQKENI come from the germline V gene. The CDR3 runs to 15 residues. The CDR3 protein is CASSPPGTGANVLTF. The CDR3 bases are TGTGCCAGCTCACCACCAGGGACTGGGGCCAACGTCCTGACTTTC.

Here the CDR3 reads CASSQGTLQETQYF. The CDR3 nucleotides read TGTGCCAGCAGCCAGGGGACCCTCCAAGAGACCCAGTACTTC. This chain uses TRBV12-3 or TRBV12-4 with TRBJ2-5; TRBD1 might be the D (6 bases). The CDR3 is 14 amino acids. V was clipped by 6 bases and J by 1 base, with 12 bases between them.

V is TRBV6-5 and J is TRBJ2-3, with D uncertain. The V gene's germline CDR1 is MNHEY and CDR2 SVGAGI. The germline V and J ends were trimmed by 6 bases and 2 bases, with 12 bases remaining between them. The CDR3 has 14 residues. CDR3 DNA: TGTGCCAGCAGCCAAGAGGCTTACACAGATACGCAGTATTTT. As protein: CASSQEAYTDTQYF.

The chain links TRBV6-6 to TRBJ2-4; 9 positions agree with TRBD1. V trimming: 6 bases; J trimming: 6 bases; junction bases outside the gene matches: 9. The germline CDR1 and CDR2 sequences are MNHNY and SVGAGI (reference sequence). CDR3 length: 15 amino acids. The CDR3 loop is CASRGQGQGTNIQYF. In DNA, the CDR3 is TGTGCCAGCAGGGGACAGGGTCAAGGAACAAACATTCAGTACTTC.

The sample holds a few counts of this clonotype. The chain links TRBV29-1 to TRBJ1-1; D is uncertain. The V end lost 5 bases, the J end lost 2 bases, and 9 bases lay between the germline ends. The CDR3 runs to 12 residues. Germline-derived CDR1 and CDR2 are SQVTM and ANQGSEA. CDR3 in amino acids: CSVNPGNTEAFF. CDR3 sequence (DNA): TGCAGCGTTAATCCGGGAAACACTGAAGCTTTCTTT.

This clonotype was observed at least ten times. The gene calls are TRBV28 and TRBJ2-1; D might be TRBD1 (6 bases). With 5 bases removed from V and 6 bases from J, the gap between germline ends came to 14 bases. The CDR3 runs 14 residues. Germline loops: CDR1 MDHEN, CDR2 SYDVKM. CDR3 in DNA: TGTGCCAGCAGTCGTCCCCCCAGGGGCAATGAGCAGTTCTTC. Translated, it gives CASSRPPRGNEQFF.